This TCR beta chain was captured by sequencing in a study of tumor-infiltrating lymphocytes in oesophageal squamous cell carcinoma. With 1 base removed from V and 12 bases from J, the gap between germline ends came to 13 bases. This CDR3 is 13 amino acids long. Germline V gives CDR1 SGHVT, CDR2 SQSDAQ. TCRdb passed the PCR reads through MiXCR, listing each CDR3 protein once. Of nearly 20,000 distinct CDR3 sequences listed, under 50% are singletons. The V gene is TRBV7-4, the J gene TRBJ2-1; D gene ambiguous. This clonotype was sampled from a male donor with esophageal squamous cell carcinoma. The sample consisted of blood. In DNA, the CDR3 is TGTGCCAGCAGCTTAGAGGGCCCGGCAGGGCAGTTCTTC. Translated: CASSLEGPAGQFF.